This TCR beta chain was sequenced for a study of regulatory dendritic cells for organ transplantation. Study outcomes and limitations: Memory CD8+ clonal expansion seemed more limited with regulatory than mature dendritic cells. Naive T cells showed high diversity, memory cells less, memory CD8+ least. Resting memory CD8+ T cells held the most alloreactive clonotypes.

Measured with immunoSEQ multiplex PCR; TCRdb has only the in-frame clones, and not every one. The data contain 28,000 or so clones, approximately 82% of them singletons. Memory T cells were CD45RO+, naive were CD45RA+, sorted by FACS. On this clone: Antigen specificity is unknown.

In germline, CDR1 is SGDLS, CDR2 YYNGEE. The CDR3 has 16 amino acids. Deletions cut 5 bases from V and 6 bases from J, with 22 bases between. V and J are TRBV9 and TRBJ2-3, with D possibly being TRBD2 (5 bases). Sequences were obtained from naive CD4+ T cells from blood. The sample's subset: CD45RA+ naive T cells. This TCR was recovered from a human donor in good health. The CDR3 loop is CASSQGGRPDTDTQYF. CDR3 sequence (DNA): TGTGCCAGCAGTCAAGGAGGCCGACCCGACACGGATACGCAGTATTTT. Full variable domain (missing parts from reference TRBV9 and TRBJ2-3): DSGVTQTPKHLITATGQRVTLRCSPRSGDLSVYWYQQSLDQGLQFLIQYYNGEERAKGNILERFSAQQFPDLHSELNLSSLELGDSALYFCASSQGGRPDTDTQYFGPGTRLTVL.